This T cell receptor (beta chain) was identified during a study of Graves' ophthalmopathy and Graves' hyperthyroidism. For the study at large: Hyperthyroidism counted as stable given no ophthalmopathy within 18 months of follow-up. Study results and caveats: Progression of ophthalmopathy was predicted by the model with 60% to 71% sensitivity and roughly 74% specificity.

RNA transcripts provided the template for amplifying TCR beta CDR3 regions. HTBI primers served in a first-round RT-PCR, which a second-round multiplex PCR followed. MiXCR, run by TCRdb on the multiplex PCR reads, gives a single entry per CDR3 protein. The sample includes some 1.1 million distinct CDR3 sequences, approximately 35% of them seen just once. The CDR3 totals 20 residues. V dropped 8 bases and J dropped 2; count of bases not matched to a gene: 26. Germline-derived CDR1 and CDR2 are MGHDK and SYGVNS. On this clonotype itself: Its cognate antigen is unknown.

Uncontrolled infections, other autoimmune diseases, pregnancy or lactation barred patients from enrollment. Diagnosis used clinical symptoms, serum thyroxine, TRAb, thyroid ultrasound and orbital computed tomography. The gene calls are TRBV25-1 and TRBJ1-2; TRBD1 agrees at 7 bases. This receptor was obtained from an adult man with Graves' hyperthyroidism. Sequenced sample: peripheral blood or thyroid tissue (not recorded which). The CDR3 reads CASHKSPGTSTGTVNYGYTF. CDR3 bases: TGTGCCAGCCACAAAAGTCCTGGGACAAGTACTGGGACAGTGAACTATGGCTACACCTTC.